These 12 T cell receptor beta chains came from one sample sequenced in a study of T-cell memory formation after mild COVID-19. Each CDR3 protein is one row after TCRdb ran MiXCR on the 5' RACE reads. The profile shows 250,000 or so distinct CDR3 sequences, roughly 9.4% of them singletons. The material sequenced was PBMCs or a T cell subset sorted from them (not recorded which). Receptors were obtained from a man aged 18 to 35 who had mild COVID-19 (a few samples of this study predate the infection). Cell type and time point are not known.

The chain employs TRBV7-2 and TRBJ1-5; D possibly corresponds to TRBD1 (6 bases). The CDR3 sequence is 15 residues long. CDR1 is SGHTA and CDR2 is FQGNSA in the germline V gene. The V and J ends lost 5 bases and 5 bases respectively, with 16 bases between them. CDR3 amino acids: CASSLRGGADQPQHF. As DNA, the CDR3 is TGTGCCAGCAGCCTTAGGGGGGGGGCTGATCAGCCCCAGCATTTT.

This clonotype was detected only a few times. This chain joins TRBV6-2 or TRBV6-3 and TRBJ2-2; D not resolved. Trimming stripped 8 bases from V and 1 base from J, with 8 bases between. Germline V gene sequence: CDR1 MNHEY, CDR2 SVGEGT. There are 13 residues in the CDR3. The CDR3 DNA follows: TGTGCCAGCTCGGGCCTGAACACCGGGGAGCTGTTTTTT. As protein: CASSGLNTGELFF.

In this sample, this clonotype turned up many times. The chain is built from TRBV19 and TRBJ2-5, with 10 bases matching TRBD2. Germline CDR1 and CDR2: LNHDA and SQIVND (reference sequence). This CDR3 comprises 16 residues. With V trimmed by 2 bases and J by 1 base, 4 bases remained unmatched. CDR3 protein: CASSIRASGGQETQYF. For the CDR3, the DNA is TGTGCCAGTAGTATAAGGGCTAGCGGGGGCCAAGAGACCCAGTACTTC.

Only a few counts were recorded for this clonotype. The chain employs TRBV20-1 and TRBJ2-5; D is unclear. The CDR3 totals 12 residues. Trimming took 3 bases from V and 5 from J, leaving 10 bases between them. Germline lookup yields CDR1 DFQATT and CDR2 SNEGSKA (reference sequence). As DNA, the CDR3 is TGCAGTGCTAGTCCTGGAGTGGAGACCCAGTACTTC. It is translated as CSASPGVETQYF.

This clonotype has only a few counts. V usage is TRBV5-1 and J usage is TRBJ2-5; 8 nucleotides align to TRBD1. V was pared by 4 bases and J by 1 base, with 6 bases of the junction left unmatched. Germline V gene data show CDR1 as SGHRS and CDR2 as YFSETQ. The CDR3 is 15 amino acids. This CDR3 is CASSQDRVGQETQYF. The CDR3 bases are TGCGCCAGCAGCCAGGACAGGGTGGGCCAAGAGACCCAGTACTTC.

This clonotype has a handful of counts. The chain has TRBV7-2 and TRBJ2-5; D is undetermined. CDR3 length: 13 residues. Trimming removed 6 bases at V and 2 bases at J, with 10 bases between. The germline V gene has CDR1 SGHTA and CDR2 FQGNSA. The CDR3, as DNA: TGTGCCAGCAGGCAACGGGCTCAAGAGACCCAGTACTTC. Translated, it gives CASRQRAQETQYF.

V and J are TRBV11-2 and TRBJ2-2; 11 bases map to TRBD2. Germline V CDR1 and CDR2: SGHAT, FQNNGV. With 5 bases clipped from V and 5 bases from J, the junction kept 7 bases outside the gene matches. There are 16 residues in the CDR3. CDR3 residues: CASSRAGTSGTGELFF. The CDR3 nucleotides are TGTGCCAGCAGCCGGGCCGGGACTAGCGGTACCGGGGAGCTGTTTTTT.

About this clonotype itself: A much larger clonotype is one base distant, so this may be a read error. The rearrangement uses TRBV20-1 and TRBJ2-1, with a tentative D call TRBD2 (6 bases). Germline-derived CDR1 and CDR2 are DFQATT and SNEGSKA (reference sequence). The CDR3 runs to 15 residues. Trimming cost V 3 bases and J 4 bases, with 16 bases left between them. The CDR3 DNA sequence: TGCAGTGCTAGTCGGCTATCGGGGAGGTACAATGAGCAGTTCTTC. This sequence encodes CSASRLSGRYNEQFF.

The chain has TRBV7-2 and TRBJ1-2; 7 bases line up with TRBD1. The CDR3 totals 13 residues. Germline V gene lookup returns CDR1 SGHTA and CDR2 FQGNSA. The V segment lost 5 bases and the J segment 3 bases; nucleotides outside the gene matches: 3. The CDR3 DNA sequence: TGTGCCAGCAGCGTAGACAGGGACTATGGCTACACCTTC. Residues: CASSVDRDYGYTF.

The chain has TRBV2 and TRBJ2-1; D call uncertain. Trimming cost V 5 bases and J 10 bases, with 15 bases left between them. The V gene's germline CDR1 is SNHLY and CDR2 FYNNEI. The CDR3 has 13 amino acids. The CDR3 loop reads CASSRTRSGEQFF. Here the CDR3 DNA reads TGTGCCAGCAGTCGGACCCGATCGGGCGAGCAGTTCTTC.

This clonotype has only a few counts. The chain recombines TRBV5-4 with TRBJ2-7; 8 nucleotides agree with TRBD1. The trim removed 0 bases at V and 5 bases at J, leaving 4 bases unmatched. Germline V lookup: CDR1 SGHNT, CDR2 YYREEE (reference sequence). The length of the CDR3 is 14 residues. The CDR3 DNA follows: TGTGCCAGCAGCTTGGCCGACAGGGGACACGAGCAGTACTTC. Translated: CASSLADRGHEQYF.

The chain has TRBV5-6 and TRBJ2-5; 12 bases fit TRBD2. CDR3 length: 14 residues. Unmatched junction bases numbered 4, after V lost 5 bases and J lost 5 bases. Germline CDR1 is SGHDT and CDR2 is YYEEEE. The CDR3 here is CASSAGLAGETQYF. In DNA, the CDR3 is TGTGCCAGCAGTGCCGGACTAGCGGGGGAGACCCAGTACTTC. The variable domain in full, completed from reference TRBV5-6 and TRBJ2-5, reads DAGVTQSPTHLIKTRGQQVTLRCSPKSGHDTVSWYQQALGQGPQFIFQYYEEEERQRGNFPDRFSGHQFPNYSSELNVNALLLGDSALYLCASSAGLAGETQYFGPGTRLLVL.